This T cell receptor beta chain was captured by sequencing in a study of vaccination and CD4 T cells after COVID-19. Study-wide context: Following dose two, a median approximately 72 days (range 14 to 241) passed before post-vaccine samples were taken. Each of a few convalescent patients provided samples at day 14 and again at days 161 to 241 post-vaccination.

V was trimmed by 4 bases and J by 6 bases, leaving 19 bases between them. The CDR3 is 16 residues long. Germline CDR1 MNHEY, CDR2 SMNVEV (reference sequence). Time point meaning: late sampling 161 to 241 days after vaccination in a few convalescent patients. The sample's treatment: approximately nine-day PBMC culture with coronavirus spike peptide pools or control peptides (ViraFEST assay). Study results and caveats: Median SARS-CoV-2-reactive clonotype numbers rose nonsignificantly, about 21 to 38.

There are a few counts of this clonotype. Its target is unknown. At the Johns Hopkins FTIC core, DNA taken from cultured CD4+ T cells was sequenced by way of the Oncomine TCR Beta short-read assay. Once CD4+ T cells had been cultured, genomic DNA was extracted from them. TCRdb called the PCR reads again in MiXCR, with one record for every CDR3 protein. The table lists 20,000 to 25,000 distinct CDR3 sequences, around 33% of them singletons. This chain uses TRBV27 with TRBJ2-1; maybe TRBD1 (5 bases). This TCR came from a human donor who had recovered from COVID-19. This sample comprised CD4+ T cells from blood, cultured in vitro, obtained about 7 months after SARS-CoV-2 vaccination. CDR3: CASSSTQGSLGNEQFF. For the CDR3, the DNA is TGTGCCAGCAGTTCCACCCAGGGCAGCTTGGGCAATGAGCAGTTCTTC.